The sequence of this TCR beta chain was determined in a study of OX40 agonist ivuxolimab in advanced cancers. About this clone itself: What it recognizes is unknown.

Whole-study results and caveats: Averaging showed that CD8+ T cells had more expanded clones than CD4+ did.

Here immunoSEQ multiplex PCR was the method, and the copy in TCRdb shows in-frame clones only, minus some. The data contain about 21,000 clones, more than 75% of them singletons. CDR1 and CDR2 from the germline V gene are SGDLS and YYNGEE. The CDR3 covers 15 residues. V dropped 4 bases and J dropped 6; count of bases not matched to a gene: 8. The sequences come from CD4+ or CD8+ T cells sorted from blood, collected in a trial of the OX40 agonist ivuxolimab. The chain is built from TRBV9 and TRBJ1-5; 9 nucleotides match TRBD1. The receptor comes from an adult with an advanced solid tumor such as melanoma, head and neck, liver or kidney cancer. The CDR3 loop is CASSPEDRGAQPQHF. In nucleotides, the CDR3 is TGTGCCAGCAGCCCGGAGGACAGGGGCGCTCAGCCCCAGCATTTT.